This T cell receptor (beta chain) was obtained from a study of blood T cell repertoires in COVID-19. About the study: Some COVID-19 samples were acute and others convalescent; all came from the United States, Italy and Spain. Sources were T cells, B-cell-depleted T cells, or PBMCs; the material itself was cDNA or gDNA.

Per the authors' pipeline: Cell counts per sample came from amplifying reference gene primers. The data were produced by immunoSEQ multiplex PCR, yet TCRdb's version contains in-frame clones alone and is incomplete. That table gives V, J and clone size, and the DNA gave D and trimming. This sample has 130,000 to 150,000 clones, with roughly 87% found just once. This receptor was identified in a woman between 50 and 59 years old with acute or convalescent COVID-19. The sample taken for sequencing was peripheral blood.

As DNA, the CDR3 is TGTGCCACCAGCAGAGATCACAGGGAAGCCTCTGGAAACACCATATATTTT. Residues: CATSRDHREASGNTIYF. The gene calls are TRBV15 and TRBJ1-3; TRBD1 might be the D (6 bases). Germline-derived CDR1 and CDR2 are LNHNV and YYDKDF (reference sequence). Trimming took off 0 bases at V and 0 bases at J, with 12 bases between the two ends. The CDR3 totals 17 residues.